These T cell receptor beta chains were read from a single sample in a study of T cells in Graves' hyperthyroidism and ophthalmopathy. TCRdb processed the multiplex PCR reads anew with MiXCR; each CDR3 protein has one entry. The sample consists of around 690,000 distinct CDR3 sequences, 17% of them appearing once. Input material: blood. The receptors shown here come from a man between 45 and 60 years old with Graves' hyperthyroidism. Both conserved end residues are part of each CDR3. The D gene is left open where the match is weak. Clone size appears in some rows only: once, few, many, or a class for an expanded clone.

d_call | j_call | v_call | clone_size | cdr3_nt | cdr3_aa
TRBD2 | TRBJ2-3 | TRBV20-1 | many | TGCAGTGCTAGCGGACTAGCGGGCGCTAGCACAGATACGCAGTATTTT | CSASGLAGASTDTQYF
TRBD1 | TRBJ2-7 | TRBV7-9 | NA | TGTGCCAGCATGACGACAGGGGAATCCTACGAGCAGTACTTC | CASMTTGESYEQYF
NA | TRBJ2-5 | TRBV7-2 | many | TGTGCCAGCAGCTTAGATGGGGGTGAGACCCAGTACTTC | CASSLDGGETQYF
NA | TRBJ1-3 | TRBV28 | many | TGTGCCAGCGGTGAAGACGGCAGCTCTGGAAACACCATATATTTT | CASGEDGSSGNTIYF
TRBD1 | TRBJ1-1 | TRBV30 | many | TGTGCCTGGTCCGGGACAGGGGTGGGCACTGAAGCTTTCTTT | CAWSGTGVGTEAFF
NA | TRBJ2-3 | TRBV27 | NA | TGTGCCAGCAGTCCCCGCCCCCAGATCGCTAGCACAGATACGCAGTATTTT | CASSPRPQIASTDTQYF
TRBD1 | TRBJ1-3 | TRBV6-1 | many | TGTGCCAGCATCCCCGGCTCGGGACAGGGGAGAAACACCATATATTTT | CASIPGSGQGRNTIYF
TRBD1 | TRBJ1-6 | TRBV3-1 | NA | TGTGCCAGCGGCCCACGACAGGGACTAAGCGGTTCACCCCTCCACTTT | CASGPRQGLSGSPLHF
NA | TRBJ2-7 | TRBV18 | few | TGTGCCAGCTCACCACCTGATCCAGGTTCCTACGAGCAGTACTTC | CASSPPDPGSYEQYF
NA | TRBJ2-7 | TRBV12-3/TRBV12-4 | many | TGTGCCAGCAGTTTTAGAAGGTACGAGCAGTACTTC | CASSFRRYEQYF
NA | TRBJ1-5 | TRBV2 | once | TGTGCCATCAGTGCGGGCAATCAGCCCCAGCATTTT | CAISAGNQPQHF
NA | TRBJ1-4 | TRBV4-3 | NA | TGCGCCAGCAGCAAGGTTCTAGTTTGGGGGAATGAAAAACTGTTTTTT | CASSKVLVWGNEKLFF
NA | TRBJ1-4 | TRBV28 | many | TGTGCCAGCAGGCTAGTTGCAACTAATGAAAAACTGTTTTTT | CASRLVATNEKLFF
NA | TRBJ2-7 | TRBV4-3 | few | TGCGCCAGCAGCCCAACTACTTCAAGCTCCTACGAGCAGTACTTC | CASSPTTSSSYEQYF
NA | TRBJ1-3 | TRBV2 | many | TGTGCCAGCACCAGGGAATCTACAGGAAACACCATATATTTT | CASTRESTGNTIYF
NA | TRBJ1-5 | TRBV12-3/TRBV12-4 | NA | TGTGCCAGCAGTTTTGCCCCGAGCAATCAGCCCCAGCATTTT | CASSFAPSNQPQHF
NA | TRBJ1-2 | TRBV18 | NA | TGTGCCAGCTCACCCTCCGGGAGTAACTATGGCTACACCTTC | CASSPSGSNYGYTF
TRBD1 | TRBJ1-4 | TRBV6-2/TRBV6-3 | NA | TGTGCCAGCAGGCAGACAGGGAGAGGGAAAAAACTGTTTTTT | CASRQTGRGKKLFF
NA | TRBJ1-4 | TRBV7-6 | many | TGTGCCAGCAGGCCAAGGCCATATGAAAAACTGTTTTTT | CASRPRPYEKLFF
NA | TRBJ1-2 | TRBV20-1 | few | TGCAGTGCTGTCCGGGACACCTATGGCTACACCTTC | CSAVRDTYGYTF
NA | TRBJ2-7 | TRBV4-2 | NA | TGTGCCAGCAGCCCTATCCTGACAGACGAGGGACACTACGAGCAGTACTTC | CASSPILTDEGHYEQYF
NA | TRBJ1-5 | TRBV20-1 | NA | TGCAGTGCTAGAGATCTCGGTAGTCAGCCCCAGCATTTT | CSARDLGSQPQHF
TRBD2 | TRBJ2-1 | TRBV6-6 | many | TGTGCCAGCAGTTACGTACTAGCGGGTTACAATGAGCAGTTCTTC | CASSYVLAGYNEQFF
TRBD1 | TRBJ1-5 | TRBV4-1 | few | TGCGCCAGCAGCCAACTTGGGACAGGGGGCAATCAGCCCCAGCATTTT | CASSQLGTGGNQPQHF
TRBD2 | TRBJ2-7 | TRBV7-2 | many | TGTGCCAGCAGGACCGGGACTACCTCCTACGAGCAGTACTTC | CASRTGTTSYEQYF
NA | TRBJ2-1 | TRBV4-1 | few | TGCGCCAGCAGCCAGGGTATAAATGAGCAGTTCTTC | CASSQGINEQFF
NA | TRBJ1-2 | TRBV15 | few | TGTGCCACCAGCACGGCTAACTATGGCTACACCTTC | CATSTANYGYTF
TRBD1 | TRBJ2-7 | TRBV14 | many | TGTGCCAGCAGCCTCCGGGACAGGGTATCCTACGAGCAGTACTTC | CASSLRDRVSYEQYF